Below, 9 T cell receptor beta chains from the same sample are listed, as sequenced in a study of regulatory dendritic cells for organ transplantation. These receptors' targets are unknown. Libraries were prepared by immunoSEQ multiplex PCR; TCRdb keeps only in-frame clonotypes and omits some of them. The sample has some 9,300 clones, approximately 80% seen once. Allogeneic regulatory or mature dendritic cells were co-cultured for less than six days with CFSE-labeled sorted T cells at 1:10. Sequencing input: memory CD4+ T cells from blood cultured with dendritic cells. Subset reported: CD45RO+ memory T cells. These receptor sequences come from a human donor in good health.

This chain uses TRBV6-4 with TRBJ1-5; the D gene is possibly TRBD1 (5 bases). Germline values: CDR1 MRHNA, CDR2 SNTAGT. V lost 11 bases and J lost 0, with 20 bases in between. The CDR3 loop spans 16 amino acids. The CDR3 nucleotides read TGTGCCTTACGGGGCCCTGGGGGTTATAGCAATCAGCCCCAGCATTTT. Amino acid sequence: CALRGPGGYSNQPQHF.

V and J are TRBV6-5 and TRBJ1-6, with unresolved D. This CDR3 has 16 amino acids. The germline V gene has CDR1 MNHEY and CDR2 SVGAGI. Trimming cost V 1 base and J 7 bases, with 14 bases left between them. CDR3 DNA sequence: TGTGCCAGCAGTTACTATCAAAGGTCCGTAAATTCACCCCTCCACTTT. Amino acids: CASSYYQRSVNSPLHF.

This clone was seen a few times. J is TRBJ1-1 and V is TRBV10-1; D call uncertain. The length of the CDR3 is 14 residues. Germline loops: CDR1 WNHNN, CDR2 SYGVQD (reference sequence). V gave up 2 bases and J gave up 4 bases, with 11 bases separating them. Here the CDR3 reads CASSEAGRGTEAFF. Written as DNA, the CDR3 is TGCGCCAGCAGTGAGGCCGGGCGCGGCACTGAAGCTTTCTTT.

The chain has TRBV6-5 and TRBJ2-7, with 7 bases identical to TRBD2. This CDR3 is built from 15 residues. The V gene end was trimmed by 1 base and the J gene end by 2 bases; junction bases not matched to a gene: 5. Germline CDR1 MNHEY, CDR2 SVGAGI. Here the CDR3 DNA reads TGTGCCAGCAGTTACTTAGCGGGCTCTCCCTACGAGCAGTACTTC. Its protein product is CASSYLAGSPYEQYF.

The count of this clone is one. The chain employs TRBV20-1 and TRBJ2-7; D unclear. The CDR3 length is 10 residues. From germline, CDR1 is DFQATT and CDR2 SNEGSKA (reference sequence). The CDR3 DNA sequence: TGCAGCCCCTCGAGTAACGAGCAGTACTTC. Translating it yields CSPSSNEQYF.

The chain recombines TRBV4-2 with TRBJ2-5, with TRBD1 matching 8 bases. Germline V gives CDR1 LGHNA, CDR2 YNFKEQ. The CDR3 length is 16 residues. Trimming at V came to 1 base and at J to 8 bases, leaving 12 bases not matched to a gene. The CDR3 sequence: CASSQVSQGASNTQYF. DNA of the CDR3: TGTGCCAGCAGCCAAGTTTCGCAGGGGGCGTCCAATACCCAGTACTTC.

The chain is built from TRBV28 and TRBJ1-2; TRBD1 is a possible D gene (5 bases). Germline V gene lookup returns CDR1 MDHEN and CDR2 SYDVKM. CDR3 length: 12 amino acids. The V end lost 6 bases, the J end lost 4 bases, and 9 bases lay between the germline ends. CDR3 coding DNA: TGTGCCAGCAGGGGGGAACTCTATGGCTACACCTTC. Translation gives CASRGELYGYTF.

CDR3 region: CSVEEGGTSRFTQYF. The CDR3 region has the DNA TGCAGCGTTGAAGAGGGTGGGACTAGCAGATTTACGCAGTATTTT. The chain employs TRBV29-1 and TRBJ2-3, with 9 bases lining up with TRBD2. Per the germline V gene, CDR1 is SQVTM and CDR2 is ANQGSEA. The CDR3 sequence is 15 residues long. The junction had 9 bases not matched to a gene; V was cut back by 0 bases and J by 8 bases.

This sequence joins TRBV4-3 and TRBJ2-5, with D perhaps TRBD1 (6 bases). Germline-derived CDR1 and CDR2 are LGHNA and YSLEER. The germline V and J ends were trimmed by 5 bases and 1 base, with 8 bases remaining between them. The length of the CDR3 is 13 residues. The CDR3: CASSRDIQETQYF. The CDR3 nucleotides read TGCGCCAGCAGCAGGGACATCCAAGAGACCCAGTACTTC.